This T cell receptor (beta chain) was recovered during a study of T cell repertoires in cytomegalovirus infection. The CDR3 is 17 amino acids. The germline CDR1 and CDR2 sequences are MNHEY and SVGEGT. Trimming took off 1 base at V and 0 bases at J, with 15 bases between the two ends. A single record per CDR3 protein comes from TCRdb applying MiXCR to the reads. The sample yields some 390,000 distinct CDR3 sequences, about a sixth seen once. The sequence derives from a human donor in good health (CMV status not recorded). Some clones in this sample may be carry-over from other donors' samples. The genes are TRBV6-2 or TRBV6-3 and TRBJ1-1, with no clear D. Sequenced material: PBMCs. CDR3: CASSYYPGHDMNTEAFF. In DNA form, the CDR3 reads TGTGCCAGCAGTTACTATCCCGGGCACGACATGAACACTGAAGCTTTCTTT.